The 24 T cell receptor beta chains below were found in one sample sequenced in a study of tumor and adjacent non-tumor tissue in lung cancer. The library came from three nested PCR rounds adapted from ARM-PCR protocols. TCRdb re-called the multiplex PCR reads with MiXCR, one entry per CDR3 protein. Of more than 55,000 distinct CDR3 sequences in the sample, more than 65% were seen once. No cell sorting was done before RNA was extracted from the tissue. This non-tumor lung sample came from over 3 cm beyond the tumor edge. Sample: distant non-tumor lung tissue. The receptors originated from a man aged 60 to 69 with non-small cell lung cancer.

This clonotype was detected a few times. Because it lacks the conserved phenylalanine or tryptophan at the end, this CDR3 is likely a read error. J is TRBJ2-1 and V is TRBV11-1, with D possibly being TRBD2 (6 bases). Trimming cost V 6 bases and J 2 bases, with 17 bases left between them. CDR1 SGHAT and CDR2 FQDESV come from the germline V gene (reference sequence). The CDR3 has 16 residues. The CDR3 sequence is CASSSSFGGTYNEQFL. The CDR3 DNA follows: TGTGCCAGCAGTTCCTCTTTCGGGGGTACCTACAATGAGCAGTTCCTC.

This clonotype was found a few times. A read error may account for a junction end that differs from germline. The chain recombines TRBV15 with TRBJ1-4, with D possibly TRBD1 on 5 matching bases. The V gene's germline CDR1 is LNHNV and CDR2 YYDKDF (reference sequence). CDR3 length: 15 amino acids. The CDR3 DNA reads TGTGCCACCAACGAGGAGGGGCAGACTAATGAAAAACTGTTTTTC. Protein: CATNEEGQTNEKLFF.

Note on this clonotype: The junction departs from the called germline gene at one end, perhaps through a read error. The rearrangement links TRBV5-8 to TRBJ1-3; D is unresolved. Germline V gene sequence: CDR1 SGHTS, CDR2 YDEGEE. The CDR3 contains 16 residues. In nucleotides, the CDR3 is TGTGCCAGCAGCTCCGCCCGAGGGAACTCTGGAAACACCATACATTTT. Translation: CASSSARGNSGNTIHF.

In this sample, this clonotype turned up many times. This sequence joins TRBV7-9 and TRBJ2-7, with TRBD2 as a possible D gene (5 bases). In germline, CDR1 is SEHNR, CDR2 FQNEAQ (reference sequence). V lost 0 bases to trimming and J lost 1 base, with 7 bases between them. The CDR3 is 14 amino acids. This CDR3 reads CASSLAGVSYEQYF. Here the CDR3 DNA reads TGTGCCAGCAGCTTAGCGGGAGTATCCTACGAGCAGTACTTC.

The chain uses TRBV29-1 and TRBJ2-1; the match to TRBD1 covers 7 bases. The ends lost 8 bases at V and 5 bases at J; junction bases unmatched: 12. CDR1 and CDR2 (germline): SQVTM, ANQGSEA. The CDR3 loop spans 14 amino acids. In nucleotides, the CDR3 is TGCAGCACCACCACCCGGGACAGCCACAATGAGCAGTTCTTC. Residues: CSTTTRDSHNEQFF.

The chain carries TRBV12-3 or TRBV12-4 and TRBJ1-5; no reliable D call. Gene TRBJ2-3 matches the end of the DNA better, so the J call may be wrong. The CDR3 is 14 residues long. The DNA for the CDR3 is TGTGCCAGCACCCCCGGCGAGGAAAGGCAGCCCCAGTATTTT. Protein product: CASTPGEERQPQYF.

Note on this clonotype: A much more abundant neighbour one base away suggests this may be a read error. The chain carries TRBV7-9 and TRBJ1-1, with TRBD1 identical over 10 bases. This CDR3 is built from 14 residues. Germline-derived CDR1 and CDR2 are SEHNR and FQNEAQ (reference sequence). CDR3 DNA sequence: TGTGCCAGCAGCTTAGGACAGGGGGCCGCTGAAGCTCTCTTT. Translating gives CASSLGQGAAEALF. The full variable domain, completed using reference TRBV7-9 and TRBJ1-1, is DTGVSQNPRHKITKRGQNVTFRCDPISEHNRLYWYRQTLGQGPEFLTYFQNEAQLEKSRLLSDRFSAERPKGSFSTLEIQRTEQGDSAMYLCASSLGQGAAEALFGQGTRLTVV.

About this clonotype: Compared with germline, one end of the junction differs, possibly owing to a read error. This rearrangement joins TRBV4-1 to TRBJ2-5; 9 positions agree with TRBD1. Germline assignment: CDR1 MGHRA and CDR2 YSYEKL. There are 16 residues in the CDR3. Here the CDR3 reads CASSQIRQGGKETQYF. The CDR3 nucleotides read TGCGCCAGCAGCCAAATTAGACAGGGGGGGAAAGAGACTCAGTACTTC.

Regarding this clonotype: The final CDR3 position lacks the conserved phenylalanine or tryptophan, pointing to a likely read error. This chain links TRBV6-5 with TRBJ1-6; TRBD1 is a possible D gene (5 bases). There are 12 residues in the CDR3. CDR1 and CDR2 from the germline V gene are MNHEY and SVGAGI. CDR3 protein: CASSVRGAPLHL. The CDR3 nucleotides are TGCGCCAGCAGTGTTCGGGGGGCACCCCTCCACCTT.

V is TRBV13 and J is TRBJ2-7; D not resolved. Germline CDR1 PRHDT, CDR2 FYEKMQ (reference sequence). The CDR3 sequence is 14 residues long. Trimming took 3 bases from V and 4 from J, leaving 13 bases between them. The CDR3, as DNA: TGTGCCAGCAGCTTTTCCGAAAACTCATACGAGCAGTACTTC. Translated: CASSFSENSYEQYF.

As regards this clonotype: A much bigger clone sits one base away, suggesting this may be a read error. The rearrangement uses TRBV20-1 and TRBJ1-1; TRBD1 aligns across 7 bases. Germline loops: CDR1 DFQATT, CDR2 SNEGSKA (reference sequence). Trimming took 6 bases from V and 3 from J; bases not matched to a gene: 10. CDR3 length: 14 residues. The chain's CDR3 is CSAQGVRCDTEAFF. DNA of the CDR3: TGCAGTGCGCAGGGGGTCAGGTGTGACACTGAAGCTTTCTTT.

As regards this clonotype: This clone may be a read error of a much larger clone one base away. The chain employs TRBV20-1 and TRBJ2-7; TRBD1 is a possible D gene (6 bases). V lost 6 bases, J lost 0 bases, and 21 bases lay in between. CDR1 is DFQATT and CDR2 is SNEGSKA in the germline V gene (reference sequence). This CDR3 spans 16 amino acids. CDR3: CSAPALRQVGSYEQYF. The CDR3, as DNA: TGCAGTGCCCCCGCCCTCAGACAGGTGGGCTCCTACGAGCAGTACTTC.

CDR3 in amino acids: CASSFGQGAGNEQFF. The CDR3 DNA is TGTGCCAGCAGCTTCGGACAGGGGGCTGGCAATGAGCAGTTCTTC. The chain has TRBV5-5 and TRBJ2-1, with TRBD1 matching over 11 bases. The CDR3 sequence is 15 residues long. The trim removed 2 bases at V and 6 bases at J, leaving 4 bases unmatched. CDR1 and CDR2 (germline): SGHKS, YYEKEE (reference sequence).

Concerning this clonotype: The CDR3 end shows no conserved phenylalanine or tryptophan, and so a read error is likely. This chain connects TRBV7-6 to TRBJ2-7; TRBD1 matches 9 bases. Germline CDR1 is SGHVS and CDR2 is FNYEAQ. The CDR3 spans 16 residues. The CDR3 DNA reads as TGTGCCAGGAGCTTAGCTACTGGGACAGGGCGCTACGAGCAGTACTTA. Protein: CARSLATGTGRYEQYL.

This clonotype is medium-sized in the sample. The V and J genes are TRBV4-2 and TRBJ2-1, with D possibly TRBD2 on 6 matching bases. V was trimmed by 3 bases and J by 0 bases, leaving 9 bases between them. CDR1 and CDR2 from the germline V gene are LGHNA and YNFKEQ. This CDR3 comprises 15 residues. The CDR3 protein is CASSQERVSYNEQFF. As DNA, the CDR3 is TGTGCCAGCAGCCAGGAGCGGGTCTCCTACAATGAGCAGTTCTTC.

This clonotype was recorded once. The J gene is TRBJ2-1, the V gene TRBV12-3 or TRBV12-4, with D possibly matching TRBD2 (6 bases). V was shortened by 3 bases and J by 16 bases, with 25 bases between the two germline ends. The CDR3 has 15 amino acids. The CDR3: CASSFTLRDHNGHFF. The CDR3 DNA reads TGTGCCAGCAGTTTCACTCTGCGGGACCACAATGGGCACTTCTTC.

Turning to this clonotype: The junction does not match germline at one end; this may be a read error. The V gene is TRBV5-6, the J gene TRBJ2-7, with 10 positions matching TRBD2. Germline V gives CDR1 SGHDT, CDR2 YYEEEE. The CDR3 spans 15 residues. As DNA, the CDR3 is TGTGCCTACAGCTTGCGGGCTAGCGGGAGTTACGTGCAGTACTTC. It specifies CAYSLRASGSYVQYF. The entire variable domain, with the rest obtained from reference TRBV5-6 and TRBJ2-7, is as follows: DAGVTQSPTHLIKTRGQQVTLRCSPKSGHDTVSWYQQALGQGPQFIFQYYEEEERQRGNFPDRFSGHQFPNYSSELNVNALLLGDSALYLCAYSLRASGSYVQYFGPGTRLTVT.

To note about this clonotype: At one end, the junction sequence differs from germline, possibly due to a read error. V gene TRBV5-1 combines with J gene TRBJ1-1; D is unresolved. The CDR3 extends over 14 amino acids. Looked up from germline, CDR1 is SGHRS and CDR2 is YFSETQ. CDR3 sequence reads: CTSSSANGEGRAFF. DNA for the CDR3: TGCACCAGCAGCTCGGCGAACGGTGAGGGAAGGGCTTTCTTT.

The genes are TRBV4-2 and TRBJ1-2; D is ambiguous. This CDR3 has 14 residues. Germline V gives CDR1 LGHNA, CDR2 YNFKEQ. The V gene lost 6 bases and the J gene lost 9 bases, with 20 bases spanning the gap. The chain's CDR3 is CASSHFASRESYTF. Here the CDR3 DNA reads TGTGCCAGCAGTCATTTTGCTTCGAGGGAAAGCTACACCTTC.

To note about this clonotype: The junction departs from germline at one end; a sequencing error may be responsible. V is TRBV11-1 and J is TRBJ2-2; 10 bases match TRBD2. Germline V CDR1 and CDR2: SGHAT, FQDESV (reference sequence). The CDR3 is 14 amino acids. As DNA, the CDR3 is TGTGCAAGCAACTTAACTAGCGGGACCGTGGAGCTGTTTTTT. Translation gives CASNLTSGTVELFF.

This clonotype has only one observation. This may come from a read error, since a much larger clone is one base off. V gene TRBV24-1 combines with J gene TRBJ2-5, with a weak D call TRBD1 (6 bases). CDR1 is KGHDR and CDR2 is SFDVKD in the germline V gene. The CDR3 covers 13 residues. The V end lost 9 bases, the J end lost 7 bases, and 17 bases lay between the germline ends. The CDR3 nucleotides read TGTGCCACCGGTGTCCGGGACACTGGGACCCAGTACTTC. As protein: CATGVRDTGTQYF.

About this clonotype itself: Without the conserved terminal phenylalanine or tryptophan, this CDR3 likely stems from a read error. The rearrangement links TRBV11-2 to TRBJ1-1, with D perhaps matching TRBD1 (6 bases). The CDR3 has 14 amino acids. V was pared by 5 bases and J by 7 bases, with 17 bases between. Germline-derived CDR1 and CDR2 are SGHAT and FQNNGV. The CDR3 reads CASSQGTPASEAFL. The CDR3 nucleotides are TGTGCCAGCAGCCAGGGGACCCCGGCGAGTGAAGCTTTCCTT.

This clonotype was recorded only once. CDR3 DNA sequence: TGTGCCACCTCTGTCCATCGGGGAGTGGGAGGATCCTACGAGCAGTACTTC. This codes for CATSVHRGVGGSYEQYF. The gene calls are TRBV6-1 and TRBJ2-7; the D gene is possibly TRBD2 (6 bases). V shed 10 bases and J shed 1 base, with 26 bases lying between them. The CDR3 runs to 17 residues. The germline V gene has CDR1 MNHNS and CDR2 SASEGT.

The chain is built from TRBV21-1 and TRBJ2-1; the D call in the table, TRBD1, was not verified against the DNA. TRBV21-1 has pseudogene status. This CDR3 has 24 amino acids. The CDR3 protein is CATPARLLRDRVGGGDVFYNEQFF. CDR3 nucleotides: TGTGCCACTCCTGCACGACTGCTCCGGGACAGGGTCGGGGGAGGGGACGTATTCTACAATGAGCAGTTCTTC.